A single sample is the source of the 17 T cell receptor beta chains below, sequenced in a study of T-cell memory formation after mild COVID-19 (dated by TCRdb to the early 2020s). The library came from 5' RACE. Sequencing was performed on an Illumina NovaSeq 6000. TCRdb trimmed public reads at Q25 via fastp, called clones via MiXCR and kept in-frame beta chains. A single entry per CDR3 protein holds the most common genes and DNA from its merged rows. The sample records about 58,000 distinct CDR3 sequences, roughly a quarter of which are singletons. Together, the top ten hold about 40% of the sample. The source material was PBMCs or a T cell subset sorted from them (not recorded which). The receptors originated from a man younger than 35 who had mild COVID-19 (a few samples of this study predate the infection). The sample titles of this study are shuffled in the database, so cell type and time point are left out; the donor was told from shared clones.

This clonotype came up a few times. The chain links TRBV4-3 to TRBJ2-1; D remains ambiguous. Germline lookup yields CDR1 LGHNA and CDR2 YSLEER. The ends were cut back, 1 base at V and 4 bases at J, with 5 bases in the middle. CDR3 length: 13 residues. The CDR3 DNA reads TGCGCCAGCAGCCAAGGAGCATACAATGAGCAGTTCTTC. Translated, it gives CASSQGAYNEQFF.

The chain employs TRBV4-2 and TRBJ2-3, with 8 bases matching TRBD2. CDR1 is LGHNA and CDR2 is YNFKEQ in the germline V gene. V lost 1 base and J lost 0; bases outside the gene matches: 3. The CDR3 covers 16 residues. In DNA, the CDR3 is TGTGCCAGCAGCCAAGGCGAGCGGGGGAGCACAGATACGCAGTATTTT. Translated, it gives CASSQGERGSTDTQYF.

This clonotype was picked up a small number of times. This chain links TRBV27 with TRBJ2-4; D uncertain. CDR1 and CDR2 from the germline V gene are MNHEY and SMNVEV (reference sequence). This CDR3 is 13 amino acids long. V lost 4 bases and J 7 bases, leaving 11 bases between the germline ends. CDR3 in amino acids: CASSSDPRNIQYF. DNA for the CDR3: TGTGCCAGCAGTTCGGACCCCAGGAACATTCAGTACTTC.

This clonotype was seen a handful of times. The rearrangement links TRBV4-2 to TRBJ2-1; possibly TRBD1 or TRBD2 for D (5 bases each). Between the trimmed V and J ends, which lost 0 bases and 6 bases, there was a span of 6 bases. The CDR3 totals 13 residues. The germline V gene encodes CDR1 LGHNA and CDR2 YNFKEQ. The CDR3 region is CASSQDGGNEQFF. In nucleotides, the CDR3 is TGTGCCAGCAGCCAAGATGGGGGCAATGAGCAGTTCTTC.

This clonotype came up a few times. This may come from a read error, since a much larger clone is one base off. The V call is TRBV6-2 or TRBV6-3, the J call TRBJ2-7; 9 nucleotides match TRBD1. V was clipped by 5 bases and J by 2 bases; unmatched bases: 4. There are 14 residues in the CDR3. Per the germline V gene, CDR1 is MNHEY and CDR2 is SVGEGT. DNA for the CDR3: TGTGCCAGCAGTCTCGGGACAGGGACCTACGAGCAGTACTTC. Encoded protein: CASSLGTGTYEQYF.

The V call is TRBV20-1, the J call TRBJ2-3; no reliable D call. This CDR3 spans 14 amino acids. The V gene lost 2 bases and the J gene lost 3 bases, with 12 bases spanning the gap. Germline V gene data show CDR1 as DFQATT and CDR2 as SNEGSKA (reference sequence). CDR3 amino acids: CSARSTTRTDTQYF. Written as DNA, the CDR3 is TGCAGTGCTAGATCTACTACCAGAACAGATACGCAGTATTTT.

The chain employs TRBV29-1 and TRBJ2-7, with 7 bases aligning to TRBD2. The ends lost 1 base at V and 6 bases at J; junction bases unmatched: 9. This CDR3 contains 14 residues. The germline gives CDR1 SQVTM, CDR2 ANQGSEA. As DNA, the CDR3 is TGCAGCGTTGAAGGCCCCCGCGGGGGATTCGAGCAGTACTTC. As protein: CSVEGPRGGFEQYF.

V usage is TRBV4-2 and J usage is TRBJ2-2; 8 positions match TRBD2. The J segment lost 2 bases and the V segment lost 10 bases, leaving 6 bases of the junction unmatched. Germline assignment: CDR1 LGHNA and CDR2 YNFKEQ. The CDR3 sequence is 14 residues long. The CDR3 nucleotides are TGTGCCATCGGGGGGGATCCAAACACCGGGGAGCTGTTTTTT. Protein: CAIGGDPNTGELFF.

In its sample, this clonotype was seen a few times. The chain couples TRBV5-1 to TRBJ2-2, with no clear D. In germline, CDR1 is SGHRS, CDR2 YFSETQ. The CDR3 runs 15 residues. The V end was cut by 1 base, the J end by 2 bases, with 9 bases between. In DNA form, the CDR3 reads TGCGCCAGCAGCTTGAATCAGGATAACACCGGGGAGCTGTTTTTT. Translation: CASSLNQDNTGELFF.

The V and J genes are TRBV7-9 and TRBJ1-4, with D unclear. Trimming cost V 4 bases and J 0 bases, with 12 bases left between them. CDR1 and CDR2 (germline): SEHNR, FQNEAQ (reference sequence). This CDR3 is 16 amino acids long. The CDR3 nucleotides read TGTGCCAGCAGCTCCCGTCGGGGTACAACTAATGAAAAACTGTTTTTT. Its protein is CASSSRRGTTNEKLFF.

V is TRBV6-5 and J is TRBJ1-6; D gene ambiguous. The CDR3 runs 16 residues. Germline CDR1 is MNHEY and CDR2 is SVGAGI. V was trimmed by 6 bases and J by 3 bases, leaving 15 bases between them. For the CDR3, the DNA is TGTGCCAGCAGCTCATCGGGAGGGAGCTATAATTCACCCCTCCACTTT. It is translated as CASSSSGGSYNSPLHF.

There are many counts of this clonotype. The chain recombines TRBV29-1 with TRBJ2-3; D may be TRBD2 (6 bases). V was shortened by 3 bases and J by 1 base, with 8 bases between the two germline ends. Germline V gives CDR1 SQVTM, CDR2 ANQGSEA. The CDR3 is 13 amino acids. The CDR3 DNA reads as TGCAGCGTTGAGCGGGGAGGCACAGATACGCAGTATTTT. Its translation is CSVERGGTDTQYF.

The chain links TRBV4-2 to TRBJ2-1, with 11 bases fitting TRBD1. The V gene end was trimmed by 1 base and the J gene end by 5 bases; junction bases not matched to a gene: 1. This CDR3 has 15 amino acids. From germline, CDR1 is LGHNA and CDR2 YNFKEQ. The CDR3 bases are TGTGCCAGCAGCCAAGTGGGACAGGGGGACAATGAGCAGTTCTTC. This sequence encodes CASSQVGQGDNEQFF.

This clonotype has more than one count but fewer than ten. The chain combines TRBV9 with TRBJ1-1; D is ambiguous. Per germline, CDR1 SGDLS and CDR2 YYNGEE. The ends were cut back, 7 bases at V and 3 bases at J, with 10 bases in the middle. This CDR3 is 12 amino acids long. The CDR3 region is CASGYKDTEAFF. The CDR3 DNA reads as TGTGCCAGCGGTTATAAGGACACTGAAGCTTTCTTT.

This clonotype was seen more than once but under ten times. This sequence joins TRBV20-1 and TRBJ2-2; D gene uncertain. From germline, CDR1 is DFQATT and CDR2 SNEGSKA (reference sequence). V lost 0 bases to trimming and J lost 1 base, with 9 bases between them. The length of the CDR3 is 15 residues. DNA of the CDR3: TGCAGTGCTAGAGACGGCAGGAGGAACACCGGGGAGCTGTTTTTT. It specifies CSARDGRRNTGELFF.

V gene TRBV7-9 combines with J gene TRBJ2-7; 9 bases map to TRBD1. This CDR3 region has 14 residues. Germline V gene lookup returns CDR1 SEHNR and CDR2 FQNEAQ (reference sequence). The V segment lost 4 bases and the J segment 6 bases; nucleotides outside the gene matches: 7. The CDR3 nucleotides are TGTGCCAGCAGCTCAGGGACAGGGAGGGTCGAGCAGTACTTC. Translated, it gives CASSSGTGRVEQYF.

The table lists this clonotype with a few counts. The V call is TRBV12-3 or TRBV12-4, the J call TRBJ2-1; TRBD2 matches at 7 bases. The CDR3 has 13 residues. V shed 6 bases and J 10 bases; nucleotides not matched to a gene: 9. The CDR3 reads CASRGRASGEQFF. The CDR3 bases are TGTGCCAGCAGGGGGAGGGCATCTGGGGAGCAGTTCTTC.